This TCR beta chain appears in the sequencing data of a study of control samples from healthy donors and cancer patients. Only in-frame clones appear in the TCRdb table, and some are missing; sequencing was by immunoSEQ multiplex PCR. Here the sample spans about 120,000 clones, 92% being singletons. Sequencing was performed on blood. The receptor was derived from a woman aged 45 to 65 in good health.

As DNA, the CDR3 is TGTGCCAGCTCACCTGTCGTAGGGGTTGGAGATACGCAGTATTTT. This codes for CASSPVVGVGDTQYF. V and J are TRBV18 and TRBJ2-3; maybe TRBD1 (5 bases). V dropped 3 bases and J dropped 5 bases, with 15 bases sitting between them. CDR3 size: 15 residues. The germline V gene encodes CDR1 KGHSH and CDR2 LQKENI.